This record concerns one T cell receptor (beta chain) sequence. Antigen: not known. The CDR3 is 16 residues long. V dropped 1 base and J dropped 6 bases, with 18 bases sitting between them. Germline V CDR1 and CDR2: SGHDN, FVKESK. The sample originates from a study of cytomegalovirus exposure and HLA in healthy donors. As for the study in general: The approximately 690 first-cohort repertoires and the 95 to 150 validation repertoires shared the same platform, a later analysis reported. Study results and limitations: Whilst most TCR sequences proved rare, a subset of public TCRs occurred across many donors.

Sequencing was performed with immunoSEQ multiplex PCR; in TCRdb, only in-frame clones are kept and a portion is missing. The data hold about 67,000 clones, with 90% to 95% observed a single time. The chain employs TRBV14 and TRBJ1-2, with D maybe TRBD1 (6 bases). This clonotype was sampled from a woman aged 18-29 years in good health and CMV-seronegative. Specimen: PBMCs. The CDR3 region is CASSQVQGFVKNGYTF. The CDR3, as DNA: TGTGCCAGCAGCCAAGTCCAGGGGTTCGTTAAAAATGGCTACACCTTC.